This T cell receptor beta chain was captured in a study of shared clonotypes between healthy human individuals. Trimming took 0 bases from V and 5 from J; bases not matched to a gene: 6. The CDR3 spans 17 residues. From germline, CDR1 is SGDLS and CDR2 YYNGEE. TCRdb's copy holds only in-frame clones and misses some; the assay was immunoSEQ multiplex PCR. In the table there are more than 1,200,000 clones, 97% to 99% of which are singletons. This chain connects TRBV9 to TRBJ2-1, with 12 bases aligning to TRBD2. The sequenced material came from naive CD4+ T cells sorted from blood. Subset: CD45RA+ positively selected. The receptor's source is a man between 25 and 39 years old in good health. CDR3 sequence: CASSVDGRLAGDNEQFF. The CDR3 DNA reads TGTGCCAGCAGCGTAGATGGGAGACTAGCGGGAGACAATGAGCAGTTCTTC.